Shown below are 26 T cell receptor beta chains from a single sample sequenced in a study of T-cell reconstitution after alpha-beta-depleted transplantation in children. Unique molecular identifiers were incorporated into the prepared TCRbeta library. TCRdb ran MiXCR on the PCR reads and lists one entry per CDR3 protein. The repertoire has around 440,000 distinct CDR3 sequences, around 16% of them found once; the top ten carry 25% to 30%. The source material was PBMCs, mostly from graft donor cells, sampled 360 days after TCRalphabeta/CD19-depleted stem cell transplant. These receptors were collected from a boy in the first two years of life who had a stem cell transplant for Wiskott-Aldrich syndrome, so the T cells may come from the graft donor.

The rearrangement joins TRBV5-1 to TRBJ2-5; TRBD2 is a possible D gene (5 bases). The CDR3 is 15 residues long. Trimming stripped 3 bases from V and 2 bases from J, with 14 bases between. Germline V gene lookup returns CDR1 SGHRS and CDR2 YFSETQ. The CDR3 protein is CASSSLATGQETQYF. The CDR3 DNA reads as TGCGCCAGCAGCTCCTTAGCGACGGGGCAAGAGACCCAGTACTTC.

The chain employs TRBV5-6 and TRBJ2-5; D perhaps matches TRBD2 (7 bases). The V gene lost 2 bases and the J gene lost 5 bases, with 19 bases spanning the gap. The CDR3 length is 16 residues. Per germline, CDR1 SGHDT and CDR2 YYEEEE. DNA for the CDR3: TGTGCCAGCAGCTTCCCCCCCGTGAGGGGGGGGGAGACCCAGTACTTC. Protein sequence: CASSFPPVRGGETQYF.

This clonotype came up a few times. V gene TRBV12-3 or TRBV12-4 combines with J gene TRBJ2-3; D may match TRBD1 or TRBD2 (5 bases each). V lost 4 bases and J 5 bases, leaving 16 bases between the germline ends. This CDR3 is 15 amino acids long. CDR3 sequence (DNA): TGTGCCAGCAGTTCTCATGACAGCCGGGGAGATACGCAGTATTTT. The encoded protein is CASSSHDSRGDTQYF.

The V call is TRBV21-1, the J call TRBJ2-1; the D call TRBD1 from the table was never checked on the DNA. TRBV21-1 is given as a pseudogene. The CDR3 has 16 amino acids. CDR3 protein: CASTFPAPGPDDEQFF. DNA for the CDR3: TGTGCCAGCACCTTCCCGGCTCCTGGACCTGACGATGAGCAGTTCTTC.

The gene calls are TRBV5-5 and TRBJ1-4, with TRBD1 matching over 9 bases. Germline lookup yields CDR1 SGHKS and CDR2 YYEKEE (reference sequence). The CDR3 contains 16 residues. J was trimmed by 5 bases and V by 4 bases; bases with no gene match: 9. The CDR3 spells CASSGSSGTGNEKLFF. The CDR3 DNA is TGTGCCAGCAGCGGGTCGTCCGGGACAGGGAATGAAAAACTGTTTTTT.

The V gene is TRBV11-2, the J gene TRBJ1-4; 8 nucleotides agree with TRBD1. Germline CDR1 and CDR2: SGHAT and FQNNGV. V shed 5 bases, J shed 6 bases, and the junction held 8 bases outside the gene matches. There are 15 residues in the CDR3. This chain's CDR3 is CASSVGQGRDEKLFF. The CDR3 nucleotides read TGTGCCAGCAGCGTCGGACAGGGTCGAGATGAAAAACTGTTTTTT.

This clonotype came up a few times. The chain couples TRBV6-5 to TRBJ1-2; tentative D call: TRBD1 (5 bases). Between the trimmed V and J ends, which lost 8 bases and 6 bases, there was a span of 13 bases. Germline V gene lookup returns CDR1 MNHEY and CDR2 SVGAGI. The CDR3 contains 12 residues. The CDR3 loop reads CASFVGGNGYTF. CDR3 coding DNA: TGTGCCAGCTTCGTTGGGGGTAATGGCTACACCTTC.

The rearrangement joins TRBV9 to TRBJ2-2, with TRBD2 identical over 9 bases. Germline CDR1 SGDLS, CDR2 YYNGEE. Trimming at V came to 1 base and at J to 2 bases, leaving 6 bases not matched to a gene. The CDR3 consists of 17 residues. The CDR3 loop is CASSVFSGSRNTGELFF. The CDR3 nucleotides read TGTGCCAGCAGCGTATTTAGCGGGAGTAGAAACACCGGGGAGCTGTTTTTT. Supplemented by reference TRBV9 and TRBJ2-2, the full variable domain reads DSGVTQTPKHLITATGQRVTLRCSPRSGDLSVYWYQQSLDQGLQFLIQYYNGEERAKGNILERFSAQQFPDLHSELNLSSLELGDSALYFCASSVFSGSRNTGELFFGEGSRLTVL.

This clonotype appeared many times. The chain is built from TRBV20-1 and TRBJ2-1; no reliable D call. CDR1 is DFQATT, CDR2 SNEGSKA, per germline (reference sequence). The CDR3 length is 14 residues. V was cut by 0 bases and J by 0 bases, with 6 bases left in between. The CDR3 bases are TGCAGTGCTAGAGATCCAGGCTCCTACAATGAGCAGTTCTTC. Amino acid sequence: CSARDPGSYNEQFF.

The gene calls are TRBV2 and TRBJ2-1, with 8 positions matching TRBD2. The length of the CDR3 is 19 residues. V lost 2 bases to trimming and J lost 3 bases; unmatched junction nucleotides: 15. Germline V gene sequence: CDR1 SNHLY, CDR2 FYNNEI. The CDR3 here is CASSEWPEPPGGDYNEQFF. DNA for the CDR3: TGTGCCAGCAGTGAATGGCCAGAACCCCCGGGGGGGGACTACAATGAGCAGTTCTTC. Supplemented by reference TRBV2 and TRBJ2-1, the full variable domain reads EPEVTQTPSHQVTQMGQEVILRCVPISNHLYFYWYRQILGQKVEFLVSFYNNEISEKSEIFDDQFSVERPDGSNFTLKIRSTKLEDSAMYFCASSEWPEPPGGDYNEQFFGPGTRLTVL.

As for this clonotype: A read error is possible here, since a much larger clone lies one base away. The gene calls are TRBV11-2 and TRBJ2-1; D is ambiguous. CDR1 and CDR2 from the germline V gene are SGHAT and FQNNGV. This CDR3 is built from 14 residues. Trimming pared 8 bases from V and 0 bases from J, leaving 11 bases between. The CDR3 DNA reads as TGTGCCAGCGGCCGAAGTAACTCCTACAATGAGCAGTTCTTC. Amino acid sequence: CASGRSNSYNEQFF.

This clonotype was seen a few times. This chain uses TRBV10-3 with TRBJ1-5; 8 bases map to TRBD1. J lost 8 bases, V lost 6 bases, and 9 bases had no gene match. The CDR3 contains 14 residues. Germline loops: CDR1 ENHRY, CDR2 SYGVKD. This chain's CDR3 is CAISRGLPGEPQHF. CDR3 nucleotide sequence: TGTGCCATCAGCAGGGGGCTCCCAGGGGAGCCCCAGCATTTT.

Only a few counts were recorded for this clonotype. The rearrangement links TRBV21-1 to TRBJ2-3; TRBD1, the table's D call, lacks a check against the DNA. TRBV21-1 represents a pseudogene. The length of the CDR3 is 16 residues. The CDR3 here is CATPPRQGWRTDTQYF. The DNA for the CDR3 is TGTGCCACCCCCCCGAGGCAGGGGTGGAGAACAGATACGCAGTATTTT.

Ten or more counts support this clonotype. The chain uses TRBV9 and TRBJ2-2, with 8 nucleotides matching TRBD2. Per the germline V gene, CDR1 is SGDLS and CDR2 is YYNGEE. V dropped 3 bases and J dropped 4; count of bases not matched to a gene: 8. The CDR3 contains 16 residues. The CDR3 sequence: CASSARAAGVTGELFF. The CDR3 DNA is TGTGCCAGCAGCGCCAGAGCAGCGGGAGTCACCGGGGAGCTGTTTTTT.

This clonotype turned up a few times. The chain has TRBV5-1 and TRBJ2-6; no clear D. Trimming removed 0 bases at V and 2 bases at J, with 6 bases between. The CDR3 loop spans 15 amino acids. CDR1 SGHRS and CDR2 YFSETQ come from the germline V gene. The CDR3 region has the DNA TGCGCCAGCAGCTTGGGTGTGGCTGGGGCCAACGTCCTGACTTTC. Its protein is CASSLGVAGANVLTF.

The table lists this clonotype with a few counts. The chain recombines TRBV27 with TRBJ2-6; D unclear. In germline, CDR1 is MNHEY, CDR2 SMNVEV (reference sequence). Trimming took off 3 bases at V and 3 bases at J, with 15 bases between the two ends. This CDR3 is 17 amino acids long. DNA of the CDR3: TGTGCCAGCAGTTTTCTCGGCCTAAAGGATGGGGCCAACGTCCTGACTTTC. Translating gives CASSFLGLKDGANVLTF.

The chain has TRBV6-6 and TRBJ2-5; perhaps TRBD1 as D (5 bases). V lost 6 bases, J lost 0 bases, and 8 bases lay in between. Per germline, CDR1 MNHNY and CDR2 SVGAGI (reference sequence). The CDR3 runs 13 residues. The CDR3, as DNA: TGTGCCAGCAGACACAGGTACCAAGAGACCCAGTACTTC. It specifies CASRHRYQETQYF.

Comment on this clonotype: The junction and the germline gene differ at one end; a read error may be behind it. The chain links TRBV3-1 to TRBJ2-3; 8 bases agree with TRBD1. The CDR3 has 19 residues. CDR1 is LGHDT and CDR2 is YNNKEL in the germline V gene (reference sequence). The CDR3 coding sequence is TGTGTCAGCAGCCAAGGATTAAGCCGGGACAGGTACAGCACAGATACGCAGTATTTT. Translating it yields CVSSQGLSRDRYSTDTQYF.

The rearrangement joins TRBV5-1 to TRBJ2-7; D perhaps matches TRBD2 (5 bases). Germline CDR1 SGHRS, CDR2 YFSETQ. V was clipped by 0 bases and J by 0 bases, with 19 bases between them. CDR3 length equals 18 residues. As DNA, the CDR3 is TGCGCCAGCAGCTTGGGCTGGGAGAAGGTGAAAGGCTCCTACGAGCAGTACTTC. Amino acids: CASSLGWEKVKGSYEQYF. Combining the CDR3 with reference TRBV5-1 and TRBJ2-7 gives the whole variable domain KAGVTQTPRYLIKTRGQQVTLSCSPISGHRSVSWYQQTPGQGLQFLFEYFSETQRNKGNFPGRFSGRQFSNSRSEMNVSTLELGDSALYLCASSLGWEKVKGSYEQYFGPGTRLTVT.

The J gene is TRBJ2-7, the V gene TRBV11-2; 8 nucleotides agree with TRBD2. The V gene end was trimmed by 3 bases and the J gene end by 3 bases; junction bases not matched to a gene: 7. The CDR3 contains 15 residues. Germline CDR1 is SGHAT and CDR2 is FQNNGV. CDR3 bases: TGTGCCAGCAGCTTGGGACTAGTACCCATCTACGAGCAGTACTTC. It specifies CASSLGLVPIYEQYF.

The chain joins TRBV3-1 to TRBJ2-3, with D perhaps being TRBD1 or TRBD2 (5 bases each). Germline V gene lookup returns CDR1 LGHDT and CDR2 YNNKEL (reference sequence). The CDR3 consists of 14 residues. Trimming removed 6 bases from V and 2 bases from J, with 12 bases in between. The CDR3 loop reads CASRAGTPTDTQYF. Written as DNA, the CDR3 is TGTGCCAGCAGGGCCGGGACCCCCACAGATACGCAGTATTTT.

The chain has TRBV20-1 and TRBJ2-5; D might be TRBD2 (5 bases). Between the trimmed V and J ends, which lost 5 bases and 4 bases, there was a span of 11 bases. The CDR3 totals 12 residues. Germline V gene sequence: CDR1 DFQATT, CDR2 SNEGSKA (reference sequence). The CDR3 DNA follows: TGCAGTGCTCCGGGGTTAGGAGAGACCCAGTACTTC. It codes for CSAPGLGETQYF.

This chain links TRBV18 with TRBJ2-7; D might be TRBD1 or TRBD2, each matching 5 bases. The CDR3 is 13 amino acids. The V end was cut by 3 bases, the J end by 3 bases, with 9 bases between. Germline CDR1 and CDR2: KGHSH and LQKENI. CDR3 coding DNA: TGTGCCAGCTCACCGGGACCCCACTACGAGCAGTACTTC. Translating it yields CASSPGPHYEQYF.

Worth noting for this clonotype: At one boundary the junction diverges from the germline segment, which might be a read error. This chain connects TRBV3-1 to TRBJ2-7, with D maybe TRBD1 (5 bases). Germline-derived CDR1 and CDR2 are LGHDT and YNNKEL (reference sequence). The CDR3 covers 13 residues. CDR3 bases: TGTGCCAGCGGCCAGGGTTACTCCTACGAGCAGTACTTC. Protein: CASGQGYSYEQYF.

There are a few counts of this clonotype. The chain has TRBV18 and TRBJ2-4; D may be TRBD1 (5 bases). Trimming pared 3 bases from V and 8 bases from J, leaving 20 bases between. The V gene's germline CDR1 is KGHSH and CDR2 LQKENI. The CDR3 extends over 16 amino acids. CDR3: CASSPRKGTGSDIQYF. The CDR3 DNA reads as TGTGCCAGCTCACCTAGGAAGGGAACAGGTTCGGACATTCAGTACTTC.

The gene calls are TRBV7-9 and TRBJ2-7; D uncertain. V gave up 5 bases and J gave up 3 bases, with 8 bases separating them. CDR3 length: 12 amino acids. Looked up from germline, CDR1 is SEHNR and CDR2 is FQNEAQ (reference sequence). CDR3 protein: CASSRASYEQYF. The CDR3 DNA reads as TGTGCCAGCAGCCGGGCTAGCTACGAGCAGTACTTC.